One sample yielded the 27 T cell receptor beta chains listed below, sequenced in a study of cytomegalovirus exposure and HLA in healthy donors. PCR involved 60 Vbeta and 13 Jbeta primers. Some clones are missing from TCRdb's copy, which holds only in-frame ones; the method was immunoSEQ multiplex PCR. The sample comprises some 120,000 clones, about four fifths of which are singletons, and about 3.8% rests with the top ten. The sequencing sample was made of PBMCs. These receptor sequences come from a woman in her 30s in good health and CMV-seronegative.

The chain is built from TRBV28 and TRBJ1-3, with D maybe TRBD1 (5 bases). The germline gives CDR1 MDHEN, CDR2 SYDVKM. Trimming pared 4 bases from V and 0 bases from J, leaving 10 bases between. The CDR3 is 15 amino acids. CDR3 in DNA: TGTGCCAGCAGTTACCCACAGGACTCTGGAAACACCATATATTTT. As protein: CASSYPQDSGNTIYF. The variable domain in full, completed from reference TRBV28 and TRBJ1-3, reads DVKVTQSSRYLVKRTGEKVFLECVQDMDHENMFWYRQDPGLGLRLIYFSYDVKMKEKGDIPEGYSVSREKKERFSLILESASTNQTSMYLCASSYPQDSGNTIYFGEGSWLTVV.

V usage is TRBV6-4 and J usage is TRBJ2-6; 12 positions agree with TRBD2. V lost 3 bases to trimming and J lost 2 bases; unmatched junction nucleotides: 5. CDR3 length: 18 amino acids. Per germline, CDR1 MRHNA and CDR2 SNTAGT. As DNA, the CDR3 is TGTGCCAGCAGTGAACTAGCGGGAGGTGGGGCTGGGGCCAACGTCCTGACTTTC. This encodes CASSELAGGGAGANVLTF.

The genes are TRBV7-6 and TRBJ1-1, with a tentative D call TRBD1 (6 bases). The germline V and J ends were trimmed by 2 bases and 0 bases, with 13 bases remaining between them. Germline V gene sequence: CDR1 SGHVS, CDR2 FNYEAQ. This CDR3 has 16 amino acids. The CDR3 bases are TGTGCCAGCAGCTTAAGGGCCAAGGGGGTGAACACTGAAGCTTTCTTT. This encodes CASSLRAKGVNTEAFF.

The V and J genes are TRBV7-2 and TRBJ2-7; no clear D. Trimming cost V 10 bases and J 3 bases, with 16 bases left between them. The germline CDR1 and CDR2 sequences are SGHTA and FQGNSA. The CDR3 spans 13 residues. The DNA for the CDR3 is TGTGCCATCGCTCGGTATACCGGCTACGAGCAGTACTTC. Protein sequence: CAIARYTGYEQYF.

The chain recombines TRBV11-3 with TRBJ2-1; D is possibly TRBD2 (7 bases). Germline CDR1 and CDR2: SGHNT and YENEEA. The CDR3 is 16 residues long. Trimming left V 1 base short and J 2 bases short, with 12 bases between. CDR3 loop: CASSLVGGPTYNEQFF. The CDR3 DNA is TGTGCCAGCAGCTTAGTGGGGGGGCCGACCTACAATGAGCAGTTCTTC.

This chain joins TRBV6-5 and TRBJ2-7, with 8 bases matching TRBD1. V lost 6 bases, J lost 3 bases, and 4 bases stayed unmatched. Germline-derived CDR1 and CDR2 are MNHEY and SVGAGI. The CDR3 spans 13 residues. The CDR3 region is CASRDRDDYEQYF. The CDR3, as DNA: TGTGCCAGCAGGGACAGGGACGACTACGAGCAGTACTTC.

The chain uses TRBV19 and TRBJ2-3; 9 bases are shared with TRBD2. The germline CDR1 and CDR2 sequences are LNHDA and SQIVND (reference sequence). The trim removed 5 bases at V and 0 bases at J, leaving 15 bases unmatched. The CDR3 loop spans 19 amino acids. The CDR3 DNA sequence: TGTGCCAGTAGTGCCCCTGGGCTAGCGGGGACGTCTAGCACAGATACGCAGTATTTT. It specifies CASSAPGLAGTSSTDTQYF.

The J gene is TRBJ1-5, the V gene TRBV18; D possibly corresponds to TRBD1 (5 bases). CDR1 is KGHSH, CDR2 LQKENI, per germline. V lost 6 bases and J 3 bases, leaving 9 bases between the germline ends. This CDR3 comprises 13 residues. The CDR3 sequence: CASSPDTNQPQHF. The DNA for the CDR3 is TGTGCCAGCTCCCCGGACACCAATCAGCCCCAGCATTTT.

V usage is TRBV10-3 and J usage is TRBJ2-6; 8 nucleotides match TRBD1. The V gene's germline CDR1 is ENHRY and CDR2 SYGVKD. The CDR3 spans 16 residues. Trimming removed 7 bases from V and 2 bases from J; junction bases left unmatched: 7. As DNA, the CDR3 is TGTGCCATCACTCCAGGACAGGGAGCTGGGGCCAACGTCCTGACTTTC. Protein: CAITPGQGAGANVLTF.

The chain employs TRBV11-2 and TRBJ1-5; D perhaps matches TRBD1 (6 bases). V lost 2 bases and J 4 bases, leaving 12 bases between the germline ends. This CDR3 comprises 15 residues. The germline CDR1 and CDR2 sequences are SGHAT and FQNNGV. The CDR3 region has the DNA TGTGCCAGCAGCTTATCGGGGCAGGGGAATCAGCCCCAGCATTTT. Translation: CASSLSGQGNQPQHF. Supplemented by reference TRBV11-2 and TRBJ1-5, the full variable domain reads EAGVAQSPRYKIIEKRQSVAFWCNPISGHATLYWYQQILGQGPKLLIQFQNNGVVDDSQLPKDRFSAERLKGVDSTLKIQPAKLEDSAVYLCASSLSGQGNQPQHFGDGTRLSIL.

In DNA, the CDR3 is TGCGCCAGCAGTAAATTAGCGGGGGCGAACGAGCAGTACTTC. Residues: CASSKLAGANEQYF. The V call is TRBV10-2, the J call TRBJ2-7; 9 positions match TRBD2. Trimming removed 5 bases from V and 5 bases from J; junction bases left unmatched: 7. The germline V gene has CDR1 WSHSY and CDR2 SAAADI. The CDR3 runs 14 residues.

V and J are TRBV6-4 and TRBJ1-1; weak D call: TRBD1 (6 bases). From germline, CDR1 is MRHNA and CDR2 SNTAGT. The V gene lost 6 bases and the J gene lost 4 bases, with 15 bases spanning the gap. The CDR3 is 14 amino acids. The CDR3 nucleotides read TGTGCCAGCAGGGAACAGGGAGGGAGCACTGAAGCTTTCTTT. It is translated as CASREQGGSTEAFF.

The chain carries TRBV27 and TRBJ2-1; 9 nucleotides align to TRBD1. V lost 6 bases to trimming and J lost 9 bases; unmatched junction nucleotides: 12. From germline, CDR1 is MNHEY and CDR2 SMNVEV (reference sequence). The CDR3 runs 15 residues. CDR3 nucleotides: TGTGCCAGCAGGGGGTCGGGGACAGGGCGCAGTGAGCAGTTCTTC. Translation gives CASRGSGTGRSEQFF.

This chain connects TRBV27 to TRBJ2-5, with 8 bases matching TRBD1. The J call may be in error: the DNA end matches TRBJ2-7 better. This CDR3 has 14 amino acids. CDR1 and CDR2 (germline): MNHEY, SMNVEV (reference sequence). The CDR3 spells CASSQGTGGYEQYF. As DNA, the CDR3 is TGTGCCAGCAGCCAAGGTACAGGGGGCTACGAGCAGTACTTC.

The V gene is TRBV6-4, the J gene TRBJ2-2, with 8 bases matching TRBD1. V dropped 3 bases and J dropped 1; count of bases not matched to a gene: 1. Germline V lookup: CDR1 MRHNA, CDR2 SNTAGT. This CDR3 comprises 15 residues. The CDR3 protein is CASSEGQGNTGELFF. The CDR3 DNA follows: TGTGCCAGCAGTGAAGGACAGGGGAACACCGGGGAGCTGTTTTTT.

This chain links TRBV11-3 with TRBJ2-1, with 13 bases fitting TRBD2. V lost 1 base, J lost 3 bases, and 12 bases stayed unmatched. Germline V gives CDR1 SGHNT, CDR2 YENEEA. The CDR3 is 20 amino acids. CDR3 nucleotides: TGTGCCAGCAGCTTAGGTCCGACTAGCGGGAGGAGGTCCATCTACAATGAGCAGTTCTTC. Translation gives CASSLGPTSGRRSIYNEQFF.

The genes are TRBV5-4 and TRBJ2-7, with 11 bases fitting TRBD1. Germline V CDR1 and CDR2: SGHNT, YYREEE (reference sequence). This CDR3 comprises 15 residues. Losses at the gene ends were 3 bases for V and 2 bases for J; bases not matched to a gene: 4. The CDR3 DNA follows: TGTGCCAGCAGCTGGGGGACAGGGGGTACCTACGAGCAGTACTTC. Translated: CASSWGTGGTYEQYF.

This chain joins TRBV10-2 and TRBJ2-1, with TRBD2 identical over 7 bases. The CDR3 contains 16 residues. Germline V lookup: CDR1 WSHSY, CDR2 SAAADI. V trimming: 4 bases; J trimming: 8 bases; junction bases outside the gene matches: 14. The CDR3 DNA reads as TGCGCCAGCAGTGGGGGAGGGCTTGATAGCGCCGATGAGCAGTTCTTC. Its translation is CASSGGGLDSADEQFF.

This chain connects TRBV6-1 to TRBJ2-2, with 10 bases that match TRBD1. This CDR3 contains 14 residues. Trimming took 6 bases from V and 4 from J; bases not matched to a gene: 2. Germline values: CDR1 MNHNS, CDR2 SASEGT. In DNA form, the CDR3 reads TGTGCCAGCAGAGGACAGGGGGGCACCGGGGAGCTGTTTTTT. Amino acids: CASRGQGGTGELFF.

This clone was found once. The chain carries TRBV5-4 and TRBJ2-7; TRBD1 aligns across 9 bases. CDR3 size: 15 residues. V shed 2 bases, J shed 0 bases, and the junction held 3 bases outside the gene matches. Looked up from germline, CDR1 is SGHNT and CDR2 is YYREEE (reference sequence). CDR3 DNA sequence: TGTGCCAGCAGCTTACAGGGGGCCAGCTCCTACGAGCAGTACTTC. Protein sequence: CASSLQGASSYEQYF.

The chain has TRBV29-1 and TRBJ2-5; D is possibly TRBD1 (5 bases). This CDR3 is built from 11 residues. Germline values: CDR1 SQVTM, CDR2 ANQGSEA. V shed 7 bases and J shed 5 bases, with 11 bases lying between them. The CDR3 DNA follows: TGCAGCGGTGGGGCGGTGGAGACCCAGTACTTC. Its translation is CSGGAVETQYF.

This sequence joins TRBV6-1 and TRBJ2-5; 10 bases agree with TRBD2. The last part of the DNA fits TRBJ2-7 better; the J call may be wrong. CDR1 is MNHNS and CDR2 is SASEGT in the germline V gene. CDR3 size: 13 residues. In DNA form, the CDR3 reads TGTGCCACCCTACTAGCGGGATCCTACGAGCAGTACTTC. Its translation: CATLLAGSYEQYF.

J is TRBJ1-1 and V is TRBV28, with D uncertain. With 2 bases removed from V and 1 base from J, the gap between germline ends came to 5 bases. CDR3 size: 13 residues. Germline-derived CDR1 and CDR2 are MDHEN and SYDVKM. CDR3 in DNA: TGTGCCAGCAGTTTAAGAGGGAACACTGAAGCTTTCTTT. Translated, it gives CASSLRGNTEAFF.

Of note for this clone: An end of the junction does not agree with germline; a read error may underlie this. The chain combines TRBV10-1 with TRBJ2-2; TRBD1 agrees at 9 bases. CDR3 length: 17 residues. Per the germline V gene, CDR1 is WNHNN and CDR2 is SYGVQD (reference sequence). CDR3 DNA: TGCGCCAGCAGTGAGACAAACAGGGGGCATGTCCACCGGGGAGCTGTTTTT. It encodes CASSETNRGHVHRGAVF.

This chain links TRBV9 with TRBJ2-1; weak D call: TRBD2 (7 bases). CDR1 and CDR2 (germline): SGDLS, YYNGEE. V gave up 2 bases and J gave up 5 bases, with 14 bases separating them. The CDR3 consists of 15 residues. Written as DNA, the CDR3 is TGTGCCAGCAGCGTCGGGGGCGGGAGTCACAATGAGCAGTTCTTC. Amino acid sequence: CASSVGGGSHNEQFF.

The chain has TRBV19 and TRBJ2-1; the D gene is possibly TRBD2 (5 bases). V lost 3 bases to trimming and J lost 5 bases, with 14 bases between them. The CDR3 contains 15 residues. Germline values: CDR1 LNHDA, CDR2 SQIVND (reference sequence). CDR3 DNA: TGTGCCAGTAGTATGGCCCCGGGGTTTGACAATGAGCAGTTCTTC. Translated, it gives CASSMAPGFDNEQFF.

V gene TRBV27 combines with J gene TRBJ1-4; D is uncertain. Germline V gene data show CDR1 as MNHEY and CDR2 as SMNVEV (reference sequence). V lost 1 base and J lost 5, with 8 bases in between. The CDR3 loop spans 14 amino acids. The CDR3 reads CASSLLDSNEKLFF. CDR3 in DNA: TGTGCCAGCAGTTTATTGGACTCCAATGAAAAACTGTTTTTT.